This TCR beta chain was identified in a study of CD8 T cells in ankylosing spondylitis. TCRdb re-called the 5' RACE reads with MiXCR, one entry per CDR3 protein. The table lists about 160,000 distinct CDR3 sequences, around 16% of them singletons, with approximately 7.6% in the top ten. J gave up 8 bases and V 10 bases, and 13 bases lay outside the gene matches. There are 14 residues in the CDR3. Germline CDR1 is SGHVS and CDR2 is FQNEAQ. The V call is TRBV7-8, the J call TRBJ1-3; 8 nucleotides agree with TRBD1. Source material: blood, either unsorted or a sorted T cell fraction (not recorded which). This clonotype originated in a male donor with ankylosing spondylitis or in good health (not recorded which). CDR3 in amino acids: CATIPSRQGYTIYF. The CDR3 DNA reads TGTGCCACCATACCTAGCCGACAGGGGTACACCATATATTTT.